The 31 T cell receptor beta chains below come from one sample, sequenced in a study of blood T cells in healthy people across ages. The use of a sample-barcoded 5' primer and a J-beta primer mix characterized a second PCR of about 7 to 12 cycles. TCRdb called the 5' RACE reads again in MiXCR, with one record for every CDR3 protein. The repertoire holds about 1.1 million distinct CDR3 sequences, with around two fifths as singletons. What was sequenced was blood. These receptors all come from a man aged 18 to 30 in good health.

This rearrangement joins TRBV13 to TRBJ1-2; D perhaps matches TRBD1 (6 bases). The CDR3 is made up of 16 amino acids. Germline V gene lookup returns CDR1 PRHDT and CDR2 FYEKMQ (reference sequence). The V gene lost 7 bases and the J gene lost 5 bases, with 23 bases spanning the gap. CDR3: CASNYQRGGEWYGYTF. In DNA, the CDR3 is TGTGCCAGCAATTACCAAAGGGGGGGGGAATGGTATGGCTACACCTTC.

The chain links TRBV6-1 to TRBJ2-5, with TRBD1 identical over 8 bases. The CDR3 loop spans 14 amino acids. Germline V gene lookup returns CDR1 MNHNS and CDR2 SASEGT. V trimming: 6 bases; J trimming: 11 bases; junction bases outside the gene matches: 14. CDR3 sequence: CASRATGAGGEQYF. Written as DNA, the CDR3 is TGTGCCAGCAGGGCGACAGGGGCTGGAGGTGAGCAGTACTTC.

The rearrangement joins TRBV20-1 to TRBJ1-4, with D hard to call. Germline V CDR1 and CDR2: DFQATT, SNEGSKA (reference sequence). This CDR3 region has 15 residues. V was shortened by 1 base and J by 5 bases, with 14 bases between the two germline ends. The DNA for the CDR3 is TGCAGTGCTAGAGTTCGCCAGTTAGTCAATGAAAAACTGTTTTTT. It specifies CSARVRQLVNEKLFF.

This clonotype was seen a handful of times. The rearrangement joins TRBV12-3 or TRBV12-4 to TRBJ2-5, with D uncertain. The V and J ends lost 0 bases and 2 bases respectively, with 7 bases between them. This CDR3 has 14 amino acids. The CDR3 here is CASSLATVQETQYF. Here the CDR3 DNA reads TGTGCCAGCAGTTTAGCCACAGTACAAGAGACCCAGTACTTC.

This chain connects TRBV20-1 to TRBJ1-1; 9 positions agree with TRBD1. The V segment lost 6 bases and the J segment 1 base; nucleotides outside the gene matches: 3. The CDR3 spans 13 residues. Germline V gives CDR1 DFQATT, CDR2 SNEGSKA (reference sequence). The CDR3 DNA follows: TGCAGTGCAAAGACAGGGGGGAACACTGAAGCTTTCTTT. This encodes CSAKTGGNTEAFF.

This clonotype appeared a few times. V is TRBV6-5 and J is TRBJ2-5, with unresolved D. This CDR3 comprises 14 residues. Germline V gives CDR1 MNHEY, CDR2 SVGAGI. V was shortened by 2 bases and J by 0 bases, with 7 bases between the two germline ends. In nucleotides, the CDR3 is TGTGCCAGCAGTTACGCGCAGGACCAAGAGACCCAGTACTTC. This translates into CASSYAQDQETQYF.

V is TRBV9 and J is TRBJ1-4; the D is unclear. Looked up from germline, CDR1 is SGDLS and CDR2 is YYNGEE. The CDR3 consists of 15 residues. Deletions cut 4 bases from V and 7 bases from J, with 17 bases between. CDR3 coding DNA: TGTGCCAGCAGCCCCCAGGACCGCGGGTTTGAAAAACTGTTTTTT. Translating gives CASSPQDRGFEKLFF.

The CDR3 protein is CANKAGGAYNEQFF. Here the CDR3 DNA reads TGTGCCAACAAGGCGGGGGGAGCCTACAATGAGCAGTTCTTC. The rearrangement links TRBV6-2 or TRBV6-3 to TRBJ2-1; 8 positions match TRBD2. CDR3 size: 14 residues. Germline V lookup: CDR1 MNHEY, CDR2 SVGEGT. V was pared by 10 bases and J by 2 bases, with 7 bases of the junction left unmatched.

The chain couples TRBV6-5 to TRBJ1-4; D possibly corresponds to TRBD1 (6 bases). V was clipped by 4 bases and J by 4 bases, with 16 bases between them. This CDR3 has 16 residues. The V gene's germline CDR1 is MNHEY and CDR2 SVGAGI. CDR3 loop: CASSSTGWGLNEKLFF. The CDR3 nucleotides are TGTGCCAGCAGTTCCACAGGGTGGGGCCTTAATGAAAAACTGTTTTTT.

This rearrangement joins TRBV20-1 to TRBJ1-4; TRBD1 matches 7 bases. Germline V lookup: CDR1 DFQATT, CDR2 SNEGSKA (reference sequence). The ends lost 5 bases at V and 8 bases at J; junction bases unmatched: 11. The CDR3 extends over 14 amino acids. The CDR3 nucleotides read TGCAGTGCTTCGCAGACAGGGATCGGAGAAAAACTGTTTTTT. It specifies CSASQTGIGEKLFF.

This chain links TRBV6-2 or TRBV6-3 with TRBJ1-2; the match to TRBD1 covers 9 bases. The V gene end was trimmed by 8 bases and the J gene end by 8 bases; junction bases not matched to a gene: 9. The CDR3 contains 13 residues. From germline, CDR1 is MNHEY and CDR2 SVGEGT. This CDR3 is CASLGQGGKGYTF. CDR3 nucleotides: TGTGCCAGCCTGGGACAGGGCGGAAAGGGCTACACCTTC.

The CDR3 DNA reads TGCAGTGCTAGACCGCGGGGGAGCTCCTACAATGAGCAGTTCTTC. Its protein product is CSARPRGSSYNEQFF. The chain couples TRBV20-1 to TRBJ2-1; 7 bases map to TRBD2. This CDR3 has 15 residues. The V gene end was trimmed by 2 bases and the J gene end by 0 bases; junction bases not matched to a gene: 4. Looked up from germline, CDR1 is DFQATT and CDR2 is SNEGSKA (reference sequence).

The J gene is TRBJ2-7, the V gene TRBV6-6; D is unresolved. This CDR3 is 13 amino acids long. Germline V gene lookup returns CDR1 MNHNY and CDR2 SVGAGI (reference sequence). Trimming removed 5 bases at V and 2 bases at J, with 10 bases between. The DNA for the CDR3 is TGTGCCAGCAGTGACGTGGTCACCTACGAGCAGTACTTC. It encodes CASSDVVTYEQYF.

The rearrangement joins TRBV12-2 to TRBJ2-4. TRBV12-2 is recorded as a pseudogene. The CDR3 spans 17 residues. CDR3 loop: CASRPDSLRLAKNIQYF. Written as DNA, the CDR3 is TGTGCAAGTCGTCCAGACAGTTTAAGGCTAGCCAAAAACATTCAGTACTTC.

There are a few counts of this clonotype. The CDR3 protein is CASSLSKTGANVLTF. CDR3 nucleotide sequence: TGTGCCAGCAGCTTAAGTAAAACTGGGGCCAACGTCCTGACTTTC. The rearrangement joins TRBV7-2 to TRBJ2-6, with D unclear. The CDR3 contains 15 residues. Trimming stripped 2 bases from V and 2 bases from J, with 7 bases between. Germline values: CDR1 SGHTA, CDR2 FQGNSA.

This clonotype was observed a few times. An end of the junction differs from the germline gene, which may be a read error. The CDR3 loop is CASSQETGRGNSYNSPPHF. DNA of the CDR3: TGCGCCAGCAGCCAAGAGACGGGCAGGGGGAACTCCTATAATTCACCCCCCCACTTT. This chain connects TRBV4-1 to TRBJ1-6; 7 bases line up with TRBD1. The CDR3 is 19 residues long. Germline-derived CDR1 and CDR2 are MGHRA and YSYEKL.

This clonotype showed up just a few times. V is TRBV7-3 and J is TRBJ1-5; no definite D call. V was shortened by 1 base and J by 6 bases, with 7 bases between the two germline ends. CDR3 length: 13 amino acids. Germline lookup yields CDR1 SGHTA and CDR2 FQGTGA. CDR3 coding DNA: TGTGCCAGCAGCTTAAAATCTGGTCAGCCCCAGCATTTT. Its translation is CASSLKSGQPQHF.

The chain joins TRBV4-3 to TRBJ1-2; TRBD1 might be the D (5 bases). The germline gives CDR1 LGHNA, CDR2 YSLEER. Between the trimmed V and J ends, which lost 1 base and 4 bases, there was a span of 13 bases. The CDR3 totals 15 residues. In DNA, the CDR3 is TGCGCCAGCAGCCAAGTCCCCGGGACCGTCTATGGCTACACCTTC. This translates into CASSQVPGTVYGYTF.

The chain has TRBV5-1 and TRBJ2-1, with D perhaps being TRBD1 or TRBD2 (5 bases each). The DNA matches TRBJ2-7 better at its end, which makes the J call doubtful. CDR1 SGHRS and CDR2 YFSETQ come from the germline V gene. This CDR3 contains 15 residues. This chain's CDR3 is CASSPHKGTHNEQYF. DNA for the CDR3: TGCGCCAGCAGCCCCCATAAGGGGACCCACAATGAGCAGTACTTC.

As regards this clonotype: A much larger clonotype is one base distant, so this may be a read error. The J gene is TRBJ2-1, the V gene TRBV20-1, with no clear D. The V and J ends lost 7 bases and 3 bases respectively, with 16 bases between them. Germline lookup yields CDR1 DFQATT and CDR2 SNEGSKA (reference sequence). The CDR3 totals 14 residues. As DNA, the CDR3 is TGCAGTGTCGGAGTTGAGGAGTTCTACAATGAGCAGTTCTTC. Amino acids: CSVGVEEFYNEQFF.

Points on this clonotype: Without the conserved terminal phenylalanine or tryptophan, this CDR3 likely stems from a read error. The chain is built from TRBV9 and TRBJ2-1; D unresolved. The CDR3 loop spans 13 amino acids. Germline CDR1 is SGDLS and CDR2 is YYNGEE. Trimming removed 3 bases at V and 7 bases at J, with 11 bases between. CDR3 coding DNA: TGTGCCAGCAGCGCCCCGGCAAGTAATGAGCAGTTCATC. Amino acids: CASSAPASNEQFI.

This chain uses TRBV25-1 with TRBJ1-2, with D uncertain. Trimming took off 4 bases at V and 6 bases at J, with 3 bases between the two ends. The CDR3 totals 10 residues. In germline, CDR1 is MGHDK, CDR2 SYGVNS. The CDR3 nucleotides are TGTGCCAGCAGTGCTAATGGCTACACCTTC. Translated: CASSANGYTF.

This sequence joins TRBV13 and TRBJ1-1; the D gene is possibly TRBD1 (6 bases). The V end was cut by 6 bases, the J end by 1 base, with 15 bases between. Germline CDR1 is PRHDT and CDR2 is FYEKMQ (reference sequence). CDR3 length: 15 amino acids. The CDR3 is CASSSEGDPNTEAFF. For the CDR3, the DNA is TGTGCCAGCAGTTCAGAGGGGGACCCGAACACTGAAGCTTTCTTT.

This clonotype was detected a few times. CDR3 sequence (DNA): TGTGCCAGCGGGTTTGGGACGAGACAGAGTGGGCAGTATTTT. It specifies CASGFGTRQSGQYF. This sequence joins TRBV6-2 or TRBV6-3 and TRBJ2-3; D may be TRBD1 or TRBD2 (5 bases each). The CDR3 spans 14 residues. The germline CDR1 and CDR2 sequences are MNHEY and SVGEGT. Trimming took off 8 bases at V and 11 bases at J, with 23 bases between the two ends.

The gene calls are TRBV12-3 or TRBV12-4 and TRBJ1-2; D is ambiguous. V was shortened by 10 bases and J by 5 bases, with 17 bases between the two germline ends. The CDR3 runs 13 residues. CDR3 loop: CAIGVGIWYGYTF. Written as DNA, the CDR3 is TGTGCCATCGGTGTTGGGATTTGGTATGGCTACACCTTC.

The rearrangement uses TRBV20-1 and TRBJ2-3; no reliable D call. Germline-derived CDR1 and CDR2 are DFQATT and SNEGSKA (reference sequence). V lost 0 bases to trimming and J lost 2 bases, with 9 bases between them. The CDR3 loop spans 14 amino acids. As DNA, the CDR3 is TGCAGTGCTAGAGATGGAAGGAACACAGATACGCAGTATTTT. This translates into CSARDGRNTDTQYF.

This clonotype was observed a few times. The chain employs TRBV14 and TRBJ1-2, with a tentative D call TRBD1 (6 bases). The CDR3 loop spans 15 amino acids. Germline assignment: CDR1 SGHDN and CDR2 FVKESK. The V end was cut by 6 bases, the J end by 3 bases, with 17 bases between. CDR3 region: CASSPGPEGDYGYTF. DNA for the CDR3: TGTGCCAGCAGTCCTGGACCTGAGGGGGACTATGGCTACACCTTC.

This clonotype turned up a few times. The chain carries TRBV16 and TRBJ1-2, with unresolved D. Germline values: CDR1 KGHSY, CDR2 FQNENV. This CDR3 comprises 17 residues. V gave up 0 bases and J gave up 0 bases, with 14 bases separating them. The CDR3, as DNA: TGTGCCAGCAGCCAATCCAGTGGAACGGTAGCTAACTATGGCTACACCTTC. Translation gives CASSQSSGTVANYGYTF.

This clonotype was found a few times. A much larger clone sits a single nucleotide away, making a read error possible. CDR3 nucleotides: TGTGCCAGCAGCGGACAGGGGAAGACTGAAGCTTTCTTT. Translation gives CASSGQGKTEAFF. The V and J genes are TRBV2 and TRBJ1-1; 9 bases are shared with TRBD1. The CDR3 consists of 13 residues. V was pared by 6 bases and J by 5 bases, with 4 bases of the junction left unmatched. Germline V lookup: CDR1 SNHLY, CDR2 FYNNEI.

This sequence joins TRBV7-2 and TRBJ2-1, with 7 bases lining up with TRBD1. The CDR3 consists of 16 residues. The germline V gene encodes CDR1 SGHTA and CDR2 FQGNSA. The V gene end was trimmed by 0 bases and the J gene end by 2 bases; junction bases not matched to a gene: 4. Here the CDR3 reads CASSLATGKTYNEQFF. DNA for the CDR3: TGTGCCAGCAGCTTAGCGACAGGGAAGACCTACAATGAGCAGTTCTTC.

This clonotype has a handful of counts. The rearrangement links TRBV5-1 to TRBJ2-6; the D is unclear. Trimming shortened V by 0 bases and J by 0 bases, and 7 bases separated the two germline ends. Per germline, CDR1 SGHRS and CDR2 YFSETQ. The CDR3 extends over 16 amino acids. The CDR3 sequence is CASSLGGISGANVLTF. CDR3 DNA sequence: TGCGCCAGCAGCTTGGGCGGAATCTCTGGGGCCAACGTCCTGACTTTC.